The 24 T cell receptor beta chains given below trace back to one sample, sequenced in a study of identical twins. MiXCR, run by TCRdb on the 5' RACE reads, gives a single entry per CDR3 protein. The sample includes 500,000 to 600,000 distinct CDR3 sequences, under 25% of them seen just once. This sample also belongs to another study, concerning T cells expressing NK-cell markers.

Material: CD4+ T cells sorted from blood. The receptors derive from a woman aged 18-35 years in good health.

This clonotype appeared a few times. The chain has TRBV20-1 and TRBJ2-5, with D possibly being TRBD1 (5 bases). V was trimmed by 5 bases and J by 1 base, leaving 11 bases between them. This CDR3 region has 13 residues. The V gene's germline CDR1 is DFQATT and CDR2 SNEGSKA (reference sequence). The CDR3 DNA sequence: TGCAGTGCTCGTGCCGACAGCCAAGAGACCCAGTACTTC. As protein: CSARADSQETQYF.

This clonotype was counted many times. V gene TRBV2 combines with J gene TRBJ1-1; D is unclear. This CDR3 region has 15 residues. V was trimmed by 6 bases and J by 1 base, leaving 15 bases between them. Germline CDR1 reads SNHLY; CDR2 reads FYNNEI. The CDR3: CASSDMDPPNTEAFF. DNA for the CDR3: TGTGCCAGCAGCGATATGGACCCTCCGAACACTGAAGCTTTCTTT.

Worth noting for this clonotype: A much bigger clone sits one base away, suggesting this may be a read error. This sequence joins TRBV29-1 and TRBJ1-3; no clear D. The CDR3 extends over 14 amino acids. Germline V gene data show CDR1 as SQVTM and CDR2 as ANQGSEA. Trimming stripped 8 bases from V and 0 bases from J, with 14 bases between. CDR3 residues: CSIRLGNSGNTIYF. CDR3 nucleotide sequence: TGCAGCATTCGGCTAGGGAACTCTGGAAACACCATATATTTT.

The sample holds a few counts of this clonotype. The V and J genes are TRBV20-1 and TRBJ1-6, with D unclear. The V end lost 3 bases, the J end lost 1 base, and 7 bases lay between the germline ends. The germline gives CDR1 DFQATT, CDR2 SNEGSKA (reference sequence). The CDR3 runs 14 residues. CDR3 nucleotide sequence: TGCAGTGCTAGGGAGGGTTCCTATAATTCACCCCTCCACTTT. Translated, it gives CSAREGSYNSPLHF.

The chain has TRBV20-1 and TRBJ2-3, with TRBD2 matching over 8 bases. Germline CDR1 is DFQATT and CDR2 is SNEGSKA (reference sequence). This CDR3 contains 16 residues. The CDR3, as DNA: TGCTGTGGTAGAATTGGGCGGGAGGCTCACACAGATACGCAGTATTTT. Translated: CCGRIGREAHTDTQYF.

This clonotype was seen a few times. V gene TRBV29-1 combines with J gene TRBJ2-7; D is unclear. This CDR3 contains 12 residues. Germline loops: CDR1 SQVTM, CDR2 ANQGSEA. Trimming cost V 4 bases and J 6 bases, with 13 bases left between them. CDR3 sequence: CSVGTALGEQYF. DNA of the CDR3: TGCAGCGTTGGCACAGCTTTAGGCGAGCAGTACTTC.

The chain carries TRBV12-3 or TRBV12-4 and TRBJ2-1, with D tentatively TRBD1 (6 bases). The ends were cut back, 6 bases at V and 0 bases at J, with 12 bases in the middle. The CDR3 is made up of 15 amino acids. CDR3 DNA sequence: TGTGCCAGCAGCACCTCAGGGGCCTCCTACAATGAGCAGTTCTTC. It codes for CASSTSGASYNEQFF.

The chain joins TRBV7-9 to TRBJ1-3; D unresolved. This CDR3 region has 13 residues. Germline-derived CDR1 and CDR2 are SEHNR and FQNEAQ (reference sequence). V gave up 6 bases and J gave up 1 base, with 7 bases separating them. The CDR3: CASRGRSGNTIYF. CDR3 nucleotide sequence: TGTGCCAGCAGAGGACGATCTGGAAACACCATATATTTT.

This clonotype was seen many times. DNA for the CDR3: TGTGCCAGCAGCCTACAGAATGAAGCTTTCTTT. As protein: CASSLQNEAFF. V is TRBV7-9 and J is TRBJ1-1; D is unresolved. V lost 5 bases and J 7 bases, leaving 8 bases between the germline ends. The CDR3 sequence is 11 residues long. CDR1 and CDR2 from the germline V gene are SEHNR and FQNEAQ (reference sequence).

The V gene is TRBV20-1, the J gene TRBJ2-5, with TRBD2 as a possible D gene (7 bases). V was shortened by 3 bases and J by 9 bases, with 17 bases between the two germline ends. Germline V gives CDR1 DFQATT, CDR2 SNEGSKA (reference sequence). The CDR3 has 13 residues. The CDR3 here is CSASGGPGWAQYF. The CDR3 coding sequence is TGCAGTGCTAGCGGGGGGCCCGGTTGGGCCCAGTACTTC.

The gene calls are TRBV24-1 and TRBJ2-1; 8 positions match TRBD2. The CDR3 runs 15 residues. CDR1 is KGHDR and CDR2 is SFDVKD in the germline V gene. J gave up 7 bases and V 2 bases, and 6 bases lay outside the gene matches. The CDR3 is CATSDSAGVPNEQFF. The DNA of the CDR3 is TGTGCCACCAGTGATTCAGCGGGGGTACCGAATGAGCAGTTCTTC.

The V gene is TRBV12-3 or TRBV12-4, the J gene TRBJ2-3; TRBD2 aligns across 7 bases. This CDR3 spans 16 amino acids. V trimming: 6 bases; J trimming: 2 bases; junction bases outside the gene matches: 11. In DNA, the CDR3 is TGTGCCAGCAGCAGCGAGGGCGGGAGCAACACAGATACGCAGTATTTT. This encodes CASSSEGGSNTDTQYF.

This clonotype was observed a single time. The chain joins TRBV19 to TRBJ2-1; D possibly corresponds to TRBD2 (6 bases). Germline CDR1 LNHDA, CDR2 SQIVND (reference sequence). V dropped 5 bases and J dropped 6 bases, with 14 bases sitting between them. The CDR3 extends over 14 amino acids. The DNA of the CDR3 is TGTGCCAGTAGTCGGCTAGCGATCTTCAATGAGCAGTTCTTC. Amino acids: CASSRLAIFNEQFF.

This clonotype was counted a few times. This chain links TRBV6-5 with TRBJ1-5; D not certain. Germline CDR1 and CDR2: MNHEY and SVGAGI. CDR3 length: 13 residues. V was pared by 0 bases and J by 5 bases, with 5 bases between. The CDR3 here is CASSYSKDQPQHF. The CDR3 DNA follows: TGTGCCAGCAGTTACTCCAAAGATCAGCCCCAGCATTTT.

This clonotype appeared a few times. CDR3 sequence (DNA): TGCAGTGCTACCCGGGACAGTCGACCCGAGCAGTACTTC. Protein product: CSATRDSRPEQYF. The V gene is TRBV20-1, the J gene TRBJ2-7, with 7 bases aligning to TRBD1. CDR3 length equals 13 residues. Looked up from germline, CDR1 is DFQATT and CDR2 is SNEGSKA (reference sequence). With V trimmed by 4 bases and J by 6 bases, 9 bases remained unmatched.

The chain couples TRBV7-2 to TRBJ2-1; perhaps TRBD1 as D (7 bases). With 5 bases removed from V and 0 bases from J, the gap between germline ends came to 17 bases. In germline, CDR1 is SGHTA, CDR2 FQGNSA. The CDR3 loop spans 17 amino acids. CDR3 bases: TGTGCCAGCAGCAAGGGGGGACAGCGGAGCTCCTACAATGAGCAGTTCTTC. This sequence encodes CASSKGGQRSSYNEQFF.

The chain links TRBV6-5 to TRBJ1-2; a weak D match, TRBD1 (5 bases). This CDR3 is built from 13 residues. V was clipped by 0 bases and J by 8 bases, with 10 bases between them. Germline V gives CDR1 MNHEY, CDR2 SVGAGI. The CDR3 region is CASSYSKGRGYTF. CDR3 nucleotide sequence: TGTGCCAGCAGTTACTCGAAGGGACGGGGCTACACCTTC.

The chain uses TRBV20-1 and TRBJ2-4; 7 nucleotides agree with TRBD2. From germline, CDR1 is DFQATT and CDR2 SNEGSKA (reference sequence). The V segment lost 2 bases and the J segment 5 bases; nucleotides outside the gene matches: 6. CDR3 size: 14 residues. CDR3 in DNA: TGCAGTGCTAGATCACTAGCGTACGAAAACATTCAGTACTTC. This sequence encodes CSARSLAYENIQYF.

This clonotype came up a few times. The chain carries TRBV10-3 and TRBJ2-1, with TRBD2 matching over 10 bases. J was trimmed by 0 bases and V by 5 bases; bases with no gene match: 10. Germline lookup yields CDR1 ENHRY and CDR2 SYGVKD. The CDR3 extends over 18 amino acids. CDR3 protein: CAISQSPSSGSSYNEQFF. The CDR3 DNA reads as TGTGCCATCAGTCAATCCCCTTCTAGCGGGAGCTCCTACAATGAGCAGTTCTTC.

V gene TRBV11-1 combines with J gene TRBJ2-1; D may be TRBD2 (5 bases). This CDR3 comprises 13 residues. Germline V gene sequence: CDR1 SGHAT, CDR2 FQDESV (reference sequence). V was pared by 4 bases and J by 7 bases, with 11 bases between. CDR3 DNA: TGTGCCAGCAGCTCTCCCCGGGAAAATGAGCAGTTCTTC. It translates to CASSSPRENEQFF.

This clonotype was seen a few times. V is TRBV3-1 and J is TRBJ1-1; no reliable D call. The CDR3 length is 13 residues. V lost 0 bases to trimming and J lost 11 bases, with 13 bases between them. Germline V gene lookup returns CDR1 LGHDT and CDR2 YNNKEL (reference sequence). CDR3 sequence reads: CASSQDFGLRAFF. In DNA form, the CDR3 reads TGTGCCAGCAGCCAAGATTTCGGGTTGAGGGCTTTCTTT.

V and J are TRBV10-3 and TRBJ1-4, with 7 bases identical to TRBD1. The CDR3 length is 14 residues. The junction had 5 bases not matched to a gene; V was cut back by 2 bases and J by 8 bases. Per the germline V gene, CDR1 is ENHRY and CDR2 is SYGVKD. The CDR3 DNA sequence: TGTGCCATCAGTGAGGAGGGCAGGGGGGAAAAACTGTTTTTT. Translating it yields CAISEEGRGEKLFF.

This clonotype was seen a few times. This chain connects TRBV24-1 to TRBJ2-1, with D possibly matching TRBD1 (6 bases). V was clipped by 1 base and J by 10 bases, with 10 bases between them. CDR3 length equals 13 residues. Germline CDR1 is KGHDR and CDR2 is SFDVKD. The CDR3 here is CATSDLVTGEQFF. CDR3 bases: TGTGCCACCAGTGATTTAGTAACAGGGGAGCAGTTCTTC.

The chain has TRBV20-1 and TRBJ1-2; no reliable D call. Trimming left V 3 bases short and J 5 bases short, with 13 bases between. Germline V CDR1 and CDR2: DFQATT, SNEGSKA (reference sequence). The CDR3 covers 13 residues. The CDR3 region has the DNA TGCAGTGCTAGTTTGGCCGGAGTATATGGCTACACCTTC. Protein: CSASLAGVYGYTF.